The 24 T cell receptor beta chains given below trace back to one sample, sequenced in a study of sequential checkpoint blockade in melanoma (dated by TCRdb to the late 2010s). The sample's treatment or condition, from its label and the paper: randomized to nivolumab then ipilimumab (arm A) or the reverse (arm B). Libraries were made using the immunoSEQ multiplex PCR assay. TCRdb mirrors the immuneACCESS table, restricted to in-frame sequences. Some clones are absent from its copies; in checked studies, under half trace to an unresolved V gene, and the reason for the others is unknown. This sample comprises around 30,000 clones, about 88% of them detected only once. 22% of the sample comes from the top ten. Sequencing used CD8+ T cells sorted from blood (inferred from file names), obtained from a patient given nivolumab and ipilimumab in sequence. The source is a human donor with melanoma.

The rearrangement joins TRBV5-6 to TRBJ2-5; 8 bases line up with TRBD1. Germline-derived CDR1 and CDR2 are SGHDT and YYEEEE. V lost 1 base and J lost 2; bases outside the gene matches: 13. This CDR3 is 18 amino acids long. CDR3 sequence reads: CASSLMLAGGVGQETQYF. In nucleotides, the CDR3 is TGTGCCAGCAGCTTGATGTTAGCAGGGGGCGTCGGGCAAGAGACCCAGTACTTC.

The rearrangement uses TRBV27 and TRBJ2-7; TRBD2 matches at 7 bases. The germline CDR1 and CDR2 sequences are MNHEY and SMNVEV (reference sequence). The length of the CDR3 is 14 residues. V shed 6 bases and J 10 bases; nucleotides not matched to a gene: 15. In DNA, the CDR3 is TGTGCCAGCAGCTCCCCGGGAGGAGGGACCGACCAGTACTTC. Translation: CASSSPGGGTDQYF.

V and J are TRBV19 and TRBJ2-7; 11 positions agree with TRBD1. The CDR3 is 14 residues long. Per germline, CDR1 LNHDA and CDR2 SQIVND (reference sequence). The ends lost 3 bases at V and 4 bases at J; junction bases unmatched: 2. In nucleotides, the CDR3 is TGTGCCAGTAGTATTGGGACAGGGGGATACGAGCAGTACTTC. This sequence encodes CASSIGTGGYEQYF.

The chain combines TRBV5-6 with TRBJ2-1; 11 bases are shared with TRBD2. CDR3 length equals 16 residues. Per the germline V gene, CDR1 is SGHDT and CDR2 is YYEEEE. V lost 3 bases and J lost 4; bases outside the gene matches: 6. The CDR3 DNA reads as TGTGCCAGCAGCTGGAGACTAGCGGGGACATACAATGAGCAGTTCTTC. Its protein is CASSWRLAGTYNEQFF.

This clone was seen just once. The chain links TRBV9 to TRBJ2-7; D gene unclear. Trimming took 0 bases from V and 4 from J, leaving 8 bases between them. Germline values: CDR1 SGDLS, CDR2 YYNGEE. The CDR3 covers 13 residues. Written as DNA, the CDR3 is TGTGCCAGCAGCGTAGGTATCGGGTACGAGCAGTACTTC. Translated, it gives CASSVGIGYEQYF.

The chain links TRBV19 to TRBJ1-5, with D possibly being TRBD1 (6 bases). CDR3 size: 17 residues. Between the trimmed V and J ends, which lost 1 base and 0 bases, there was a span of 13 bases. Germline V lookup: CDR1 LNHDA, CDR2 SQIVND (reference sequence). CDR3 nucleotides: TGTGCCAGTAGTATAGGAGGGGGAGAAGTTAGCAATCAGCCCCAGCATTTT. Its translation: CASSIGGGEVSNQPQHF.

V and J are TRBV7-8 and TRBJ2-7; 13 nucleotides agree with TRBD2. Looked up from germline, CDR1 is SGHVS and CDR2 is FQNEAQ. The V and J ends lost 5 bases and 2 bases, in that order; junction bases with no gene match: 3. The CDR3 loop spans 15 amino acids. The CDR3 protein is CASSRTSGRAYEQYF. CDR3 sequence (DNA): TGTGCCAGCAGCCGTACTAGCGGGAGGGCCTACGAGCAGTACTTC.

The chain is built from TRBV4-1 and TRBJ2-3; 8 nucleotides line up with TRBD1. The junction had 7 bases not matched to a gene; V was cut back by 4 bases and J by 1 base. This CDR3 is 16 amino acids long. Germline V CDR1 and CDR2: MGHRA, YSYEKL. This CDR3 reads CASSLTPGQGTDTQYF. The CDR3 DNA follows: TGCGCCAGCAGCCTAACCCCGGGACAGGGCACAGATACGCAGTATTTT.

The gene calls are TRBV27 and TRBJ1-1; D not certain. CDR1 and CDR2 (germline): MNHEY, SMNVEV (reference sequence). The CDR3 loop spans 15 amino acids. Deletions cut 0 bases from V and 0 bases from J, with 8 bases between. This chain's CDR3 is CASSLSVYMNTEAFF. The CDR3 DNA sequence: TGTGCCAGCAGTTTATCGGTATACATGAACACTGAAGCTTTCTTT.

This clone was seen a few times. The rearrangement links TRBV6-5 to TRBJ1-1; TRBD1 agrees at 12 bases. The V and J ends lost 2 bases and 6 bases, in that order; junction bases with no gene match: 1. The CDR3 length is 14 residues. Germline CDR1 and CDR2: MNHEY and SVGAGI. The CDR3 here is CASSYGTGGSEAFF. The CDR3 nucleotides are TGTGCCAGCAGTTACGGGACAGGGGGCTCTGAAGCTTTCTTT.

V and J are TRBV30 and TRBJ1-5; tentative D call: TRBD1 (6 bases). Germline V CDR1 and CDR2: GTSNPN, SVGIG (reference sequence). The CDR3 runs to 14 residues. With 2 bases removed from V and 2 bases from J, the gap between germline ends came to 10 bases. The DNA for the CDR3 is TGTGCCTGGAGTAGACAGGTGGGCAATCAGCCCCAGCATTTT. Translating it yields CAWSRQVGNQPQHF.

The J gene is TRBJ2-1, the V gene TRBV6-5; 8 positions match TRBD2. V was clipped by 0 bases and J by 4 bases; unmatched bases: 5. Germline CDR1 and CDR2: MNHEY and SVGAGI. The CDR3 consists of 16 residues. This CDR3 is CASSYSAGGLYNEQFF. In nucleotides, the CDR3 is TGTGCCAGCAGTTACTCTGCGGGGGGCCTTTACAATGAGCAGTTCTTC.

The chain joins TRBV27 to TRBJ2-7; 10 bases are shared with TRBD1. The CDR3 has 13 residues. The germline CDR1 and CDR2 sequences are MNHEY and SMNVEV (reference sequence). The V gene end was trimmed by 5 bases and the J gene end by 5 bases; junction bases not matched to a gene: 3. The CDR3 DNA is TGTGCCAGCAGTGACAGGGGGCTTGACGAGCAGTACTTC. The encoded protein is CASSDRGLDEQYF.

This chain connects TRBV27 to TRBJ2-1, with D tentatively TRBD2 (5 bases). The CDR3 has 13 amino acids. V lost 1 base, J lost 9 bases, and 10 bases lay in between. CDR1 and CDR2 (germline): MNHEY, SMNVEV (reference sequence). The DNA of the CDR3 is TGTGCCAGCAGTTTATTCGGGGTACCTGAGCAGTTCTTC. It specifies CASSLFGVPEQFF.

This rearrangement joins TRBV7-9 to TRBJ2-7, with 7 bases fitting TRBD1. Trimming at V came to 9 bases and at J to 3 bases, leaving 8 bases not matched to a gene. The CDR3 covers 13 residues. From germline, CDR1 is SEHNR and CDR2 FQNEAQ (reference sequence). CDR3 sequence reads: CASQTGAGYEQYF. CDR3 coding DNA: TGTGCCAGTCAAACAGGGGCGGGCTACGAGCAGTACTTC.

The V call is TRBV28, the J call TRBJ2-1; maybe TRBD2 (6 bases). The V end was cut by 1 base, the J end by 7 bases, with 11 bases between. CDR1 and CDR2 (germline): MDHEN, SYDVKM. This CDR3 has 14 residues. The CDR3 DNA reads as TGTGCCAGCAGTTTATCTAGCGTCGGGAATGAGCAGTTCTTC. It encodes CASSLSSVGNEQFF.

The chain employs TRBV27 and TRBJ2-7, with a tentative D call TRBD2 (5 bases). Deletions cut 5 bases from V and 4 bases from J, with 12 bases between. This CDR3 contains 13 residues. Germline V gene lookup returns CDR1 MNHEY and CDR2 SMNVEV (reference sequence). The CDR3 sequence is CASSPGLLYEQYF. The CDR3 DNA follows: TGTGCCAGCAGTCCAGGACTTCTTTACGAGCAGTACTTC.

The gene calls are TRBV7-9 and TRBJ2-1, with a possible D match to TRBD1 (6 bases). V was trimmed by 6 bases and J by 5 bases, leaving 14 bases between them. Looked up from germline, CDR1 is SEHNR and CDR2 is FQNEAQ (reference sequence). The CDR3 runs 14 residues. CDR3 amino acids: CASRPDSFNNEQFF. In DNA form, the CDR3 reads TGTGCCAGCAGACCGGACAGTTTTAACAATGAGCAGTTCTTC.

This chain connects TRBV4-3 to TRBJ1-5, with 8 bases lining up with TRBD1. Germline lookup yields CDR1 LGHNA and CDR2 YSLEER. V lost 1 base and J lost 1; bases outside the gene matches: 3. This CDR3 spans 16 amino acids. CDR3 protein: CASSQGPGGSNQPQHF. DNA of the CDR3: TGCGCCAGCAGCCAAGGCCCAGGGGGCAGCAATCAGCCCCAGCATTTT.

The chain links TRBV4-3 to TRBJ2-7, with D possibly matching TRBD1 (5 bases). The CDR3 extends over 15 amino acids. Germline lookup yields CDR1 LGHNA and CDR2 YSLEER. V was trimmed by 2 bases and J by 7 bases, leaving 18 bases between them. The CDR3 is CASSQNQGPAGEQYF. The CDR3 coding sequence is TGCGCCAGCAGCCAAAACCAGGGTCCCGCAGGGGAGCAGTACTTC.

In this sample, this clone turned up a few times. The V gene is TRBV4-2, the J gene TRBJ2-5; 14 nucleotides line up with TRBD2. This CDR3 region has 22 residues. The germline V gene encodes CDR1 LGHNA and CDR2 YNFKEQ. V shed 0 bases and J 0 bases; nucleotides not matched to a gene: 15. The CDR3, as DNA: TGTGCCAGCAGCCAAGATAGGGGACTAGCGGGAGTGAACCTCTGGTACCAAGAGACCCAGTACTTC. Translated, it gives CASSQDRGLAGVNLWYQETQYF.

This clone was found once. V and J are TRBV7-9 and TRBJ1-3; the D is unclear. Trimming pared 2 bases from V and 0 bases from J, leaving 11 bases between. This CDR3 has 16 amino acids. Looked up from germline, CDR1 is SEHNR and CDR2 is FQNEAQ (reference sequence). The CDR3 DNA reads TGTGCCAGCAGCTTAAAACCCCCTAGCTCTGGAAACACCATATATTTT. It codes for CASSLKPPSSGNTIYF.

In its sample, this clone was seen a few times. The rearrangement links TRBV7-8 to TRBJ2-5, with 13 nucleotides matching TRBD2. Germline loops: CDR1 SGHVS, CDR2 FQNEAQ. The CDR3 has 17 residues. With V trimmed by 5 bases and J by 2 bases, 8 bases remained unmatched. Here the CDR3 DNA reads TGTGCCAGCAGCCAAGGACTAGCGGGGGCCGGGCAAGAGACCCAGTACTTC. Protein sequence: CASSQGLAGAGQETQYF.

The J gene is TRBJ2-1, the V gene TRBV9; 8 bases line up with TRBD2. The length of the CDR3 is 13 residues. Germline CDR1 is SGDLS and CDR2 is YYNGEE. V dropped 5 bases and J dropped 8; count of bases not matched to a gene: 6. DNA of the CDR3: TGTGCCAGCAGGAAGAGCGGGAGCGATGAGCAGTTCTTC. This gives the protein CASRKSGSDEQFF.